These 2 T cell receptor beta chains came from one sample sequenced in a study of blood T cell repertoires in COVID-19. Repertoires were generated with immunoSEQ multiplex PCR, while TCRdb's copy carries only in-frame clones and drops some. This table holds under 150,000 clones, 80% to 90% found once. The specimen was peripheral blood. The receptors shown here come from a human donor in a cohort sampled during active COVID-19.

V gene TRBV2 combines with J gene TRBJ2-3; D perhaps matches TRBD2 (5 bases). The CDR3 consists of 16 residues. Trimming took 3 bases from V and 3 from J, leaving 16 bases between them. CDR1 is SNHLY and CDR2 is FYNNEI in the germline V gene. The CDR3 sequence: CASSDNARGLTDTQYF. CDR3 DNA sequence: TGTGCCAGCAGTGATAACGCCCGCGGGTTGACAGATACGCAGTATTTT.

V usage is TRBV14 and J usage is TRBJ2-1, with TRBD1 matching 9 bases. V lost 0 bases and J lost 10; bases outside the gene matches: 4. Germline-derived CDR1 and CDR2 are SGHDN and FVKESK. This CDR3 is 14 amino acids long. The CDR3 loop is CASSQDLGQGEQFF. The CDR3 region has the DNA TGTGCCAGCAGCCAAGATTTAGGACAGGGGGAGCAGTTCTTC.